A single T cell receptor (beta chain) is shown here with its context. These data come from a study of blood T cell repertoires in COVID-19. The wider study: The United States, Italy and Spain were the sources of the acute and convalescent COVID-19 samples.

In the original workflow: Nucleated cell counts were estimated from reference gene primer amplification. The assay was immunoSEQ multiplex PCR, and TCRdb's table has in-frame clones only and misses some. The DNA gave D and trimming, while V, J and clone size come from that table. Among more than 90,000 clones, over 80% were seen once, and the ten largest hold approximately 5.7%. From germline, CDR1 is GTSNPN and CDR2 SVGIG (reference sequence). This CDR3 has 11 amino acids. Trimming left V 6 bases short and J 2 bases short, with 7 bases between. The material sequenced was peripheral blood. The chain combines TRBV30 with TRBJ2-5, with TRBD1 as a possible D gene (6 bases). The source is a man aged 45 to 65 with active COVID-19. In nucleotides, the CDR3 is TGTGCCTGTGGACAGCAAGAGACCCAGTACTTC. This sequence encodes CACGQQETQYF.